A selection of T cell receptor beta chains follows, all from one sample in a study of blood T cell repertoires in COVID-19. Sequencing used immunoSEQ multiplex PCR; TCRdb keeps in-frame clones, though not all of them. This sample has fewer than 15,000 clones, with less than 90% found just once. Sequenced: peripheral blood. The receptors here all came from a man in his fifties with active COVID-19. The CDR3 runs from the conserved cysteine through the conserved F or W. Each record gives: D gene, clone size, V gene, J gene, CDR3 DNA, CDR3 protein. The D gene is left open where the match is weak. Part of the rows lack a size; the others show once, few, many or a class for expanded clones.

D gene: NA; clone size: NA; V gene: TRBV7-2; J gene: TRBJ1-2; CDR3 DNA: TGTGCCAGCAGCCCCCCGACTGGGCAGGGTGGCGGCTACACCTTC; CDR3 protein: CASSPPTGQGGGYTF
D gene: TRBD2; clone size: NA; V gene: TRBV7-6; J gene: TRBJ2-7; CDR3 DNA: TGTGCCAGCAGCTCGGGACTAGCGCCTGAGGGTGGCTACGAGCAGTACTTC; CDR3 protein: CASSSGLAPEGGYEQYF
D gene: NA; clone size: NA; V gene: TRBV6-1; J gene: TRBJ1-1; CDR3 DNA: TGTGCCAGCAGTGACAGGGTAAGTGCCGGCACTGAAGCTTTCTTT; CDR3 protein: CASSDRVSAGTEAFF
D gene: NA; clone size: NA; V gene: TRBV5-6; J gene: TRBJ2-7; CDR3 DNA: TGTGCCAGCAGCTTGGCACAGTCCTACGAGCAGTACTTC; CDR3 protein: CASSLAQSYEQYF
D gene: TRBD2; clone size: NA; V gene: TRBV28; J gene: TRBJ2-5; CDR3 DNA: TGTGCCAGCAGCCCCGAGACTAGCGGGCCACAAGAGACCCAGTACTTC; CDR3 protein: CASSPETSGPQETQYF
D gene: TRBD1; clone size: once; V gene: TRBV7-8; J gene: TRBJ2-1; CDR3 DNA: TGTGCCAGCAGCTTAGCGGCAGGGGGACACAATGAGCAGTTCTTC; CDR3 protein: CASSLAAGGHNEQFF
D gene: NA; clone size: once; V gene: TRBV5-4; J gene: TRBJ2-5; CDR3 DNA: TGTGCCAGCAGCCTCCAGGGGTTATCAGAGACCCAGTACTTC; CDR3 protein: CASSLQGLSETQYF
D gene: NA; clone size: NA; V gene: TRBV24-1; J gene: TRBJ1-5; CDR3 DNA: TGTGCCACCAGTAGTGACACCTATAAGCGGAGTTGCAATCAGCCCCAGCATTTT; CDR3 protein: CATSSDTYKRSCNQPQHF
D gene: NA; clone size: NA; V gene: TRBV7-9; J gene: TRBJ2-3; CDR3 DNA: TGTGCCAGCAGCTTAGACCGGCTAGCTAGCACAGATACGCAGTATTTT; CDR3 protein: CASSLDRLASTDTQYF
D gene: TRBD2; clone size: NA; V gene: TRBV11-2; J gene: TRBJ2-7; CDR3 DNA: TGTGCCAGCAGCCCCCGCTTTGGCGGGAGGGCCAACGAGCAGTACTTC; CDR3 protein: CASSPRFGGRANEQYF
D gene: NA; clone size: NA; V gene: TRBV6-5; J gene: TRBJ2-5; CDR3 DNA: TGTGCCAGCAGTACACAGGGATGGGAGACCCAGTACTTC; CDR3 protein: CASSTQGWETQYF
D gene: NA; clone size: NA; V gene: TRBV5-1; J gene: TRBJ2-6; CDR3 DNA: TGCGCCAGCAGCCTTGACGGGTTAGGGGCCAACGTCCTGACTTTC; CDR3 protein: CASSLDGLGANVLTF
D gene: NA; clone size: NA; V gene: TRBV4-1; J gene: TRBJ2-2; CDR3 DNA: TGCGCCAGCAGCCAAACGGGAGTTGGCACCGGGGAGCTGTTTTTT; CDR3 protein: CASSQTGVGTGELFF
D gene: NA; clone size: NA; V gene: TRBV21-1; J gene: TRBJ2-5; CDR3 DNA: TGTGCCAGCAGCAAAGATATCCAGGAAAAAGAGACCCAGTACTTC; CDR3 protein: CASSKDIQEKETQYF
D gene: TRBD1; clone size: NA; V gene: TRBV9; J gene: TRBJ1-1; CDR3 DNA: TGTGCCAGCAGCGTAGAGGGGGCAGGAGAAGCTTTCTTT; CDR3 protein: CASSVEGAGEAFF
D gene: NA; clone size: NA; V gene: TRBV27; J gene: TRBJ2-1; CDR3 DNA: TGTGCCAGCAGTTACACATCGGCAGGGGAGCAGTTCTTC; CDR3 protein: CASSYTSAGEQFF
D gene: NA; clone size: NA; V gene: TRBV5-1; J gene: TRBJ2-7; CDR3 DNA: TGCGCCAGCAAGGGGGAATCATTTGGGGAGCAGTACTTC; CDR3 protein: CASKGESFGEQYF
D gene: TRBD1; clone size: NA; V gene: TRBV5-6; J gene: TRBJ1-5; CDR3 DNA: TGTGCCAGCAGCTATATGACAGGGGGCGTTTTTCAGCCCCAGCATTTT; CDR3 protein: CASSYMTGGVFQPQHF
D gene: NA; clone size: NA; V gene: TRBV9; J gene: TRBJ1-2; CDR3 DNA: TGTGCCAGCAGCCCCGGGTCGGGCTATGGCTACACCTTC; CDR3 protein: CASSPGSGYGYTF
D gene: TRBD1; clone size: NA; V gene: TRBV7-6; J gene: TRBJ2-2; CDR3 DNA: TGTGCCAGCAGCATCCCAGGGGGCGGGGAGCTGTTTTTT; CDR3 protein: CASSIPGGGELFF
D gene: NA; clone size: once; V gene: TRBV5-1; J gene: TRBJ2-3; CDR3 DNA: TGCGCCAGCAGCTTGGAGTTCCCCGGGACAGATACGCAGTATTTT; CDR3 protein: CASSLEFPGTDTQYF
D gene: NA; clone size: NA; V gene: TRBV4-1; J gene: TRBJ2-2; CDR3 DNA: TGCGCCAGCAGCCCCCTATTTGGCGGGGAGCTGTTTTTT; CDR3 protein: CASSPLFGGELFF
D gene: NA; clone size: NA; V gene: TRBV5-1; J gene: TRBJ2-5; CDR3 DNA: TGCGCCAGCAGCTTGAACTCCCCCGGAGAGACCCAGTACTTC; CDR3 protein: CASSLNSPGETQYF
D gene: TRBD2; clone size: NA; V gene: TRBV6-1; J gene: TRBJ2-2; CDR3 DNA: TGTGCCAGCAGTGCGGCTAGCGGGAGGGGTACCGGGGAGCTGTTTTTT; CDR3 protein: CASSAASGRGTGELFF
D gene: TRBD1; clone size: few; V gene: TRBV5-1; J gene: TRBJ2-7; CDR3 DNA: TGCGCCAGCAGCGCATACAGGGGGATGTACGAGCAGTACTTC; CDR3 protein: CASSAYRGMYEQYF
D gene: NA; clone size: medium-sized; V gene: TRBV11-2; J gene: TRBJ1-4; CDR3 DNA: TGTGCCAGCAGCTTAGAGACCAGGGCGCATGAAAAACTGTTTTTT; CDR3 protein: CASSLETRAHEKLFF
D gene: NA; clone size: NA; V gene: TRBV27; J gene: TRBJ2-3; CDR3 DNA: TGTGCCAGCAGTCCATACAGGGCGGGCACAGATACGCAGTATTTT; CDR3 protein: CASSPYRAGTDTQYF
D gene: NA; clone size: few; V gene: TRBV6-2/TRBV6-3; J gene: TRBJ1-6; CDR3 DNA: TGTGCCAGCAGCGGACAGCTTAATTCACCCCTCCACTTT; CDR3 protein: CASSGQLNSPLHF
D gene: TRBD1; clone size: NA; V gene: TRBV4-2; J gene: TRBJ1-5; CDR3 DNA: TGTGCCAGCAGCCAGACAACCTACCCCGGGACAGGAGATATTAGCAATCAGCCCCAGCATTTT; CDR3 protein: CASSQTTYPGTGDISNQPQHF
D gene: NA; clone size: NA; V gene: TRBV6-1; J gene: TRBJ1-6; CDR3 DNA: TGTGCCAGCAGTGAATTGGGCAGCTCCTATAATTCACCCCTCCACTTT; CDR3 protein: CASSELGSSYNSPLHF
D gene: NA; clone size: NA; V gene: TRBV9; J gene: TRBJ2-2; CDR3 DNA: TGTGCCAGCAGCTTCACAGCCGGGGAGCTGTTTTTT; CDR3 protein: CASSFTAGELFF
D gene: NA; clone size: NA; V gene: TRBV7-9; J gene: TRBJ2-5; CDR3 DNA: TGTGCCAGCAGCTTAAAAGACTCCGGCCAAGAGACCCAGTACTTC; CDR3 protein: CASSLKDSGQETQYF
D gene: TRBD1; clone size: NA; V gene: TRBV25-1; J gene: TRBJ2-7; CDR3 DNA: TGTGCCAGCAGTGAGTACGGACAGGGGGCGCGGGAGCAGTACTTC; CDR3 protein: CASSEYGQGAREQYF
D gene: NA; clone size: NA; V gene: TRBV27; J gene: TRBJ2-1; CDR3 DNA: TGTGCCAGCAGTTTTTTAGGAGGCAACAATGAGCAGTTCTTC; CDR3 protein: CASSFLGGNNEQFF